A selection of T cell receptor beta chains follows, all from one sample in a study of blood T cell repertoires in COVID-19. Profiled with immunoSEQ multiplex PCR; TCRdb holds only in-frame clones, not every one. The sample contains 150,000 to 170,000 clones, about 73% of which appear only once. The material sequenced was peripheral blood. The source of these receptors is an elderly man with acute or convalescent COVID-19. CDR3s include the opening cysteine and the closing phenylalanine or tryptophan. A D gene is named only where the DNA matches it firmly. Clone size, where shown, is once, few, many, or a class for clones that have expanded.

cdr3_length,clone_size,v_call,j_call,d_call,cdr3_nt,cdr3_aa
15,NA,TRBV18,TRBJ2-4,TRBD2,TGTGCCAGCTCACCACCTCTAGGCGGGGGAAACATTCAGTACTTC,CASSPPLGGGNIQYF
16,many,TRBV30,TRBJ1-3,TRBD1,TGTGCCTGGCCGACGAAAGGGGGCAACTCTGGAAACACCATATATTTT,CAWPTKGGNSGNTIYF
14,NA,TRBV7-9,TRBJ1-2,NA,TGTGCCAGCAGCTTAGCGGGAGACTACTATGGCTACACCTTC,CASSLAGDYYGYTF
14,NA,TRBV27,TRBJ1-5,NA,TGTGCCAGCAGTTTTGAAAGGACGGGGGGGGCCCAGCATTTT,CASSFERTGGAQHF
15,NA,TRBV2,TRBJ1-5,NA,TGTGCCAGCAGTGAAGAGAGGGATAGCAATCAGCCCCAGCATTTT,CASSEERDSNQPQHF
13,NA,TRBV3-1/TRBV3-2,TRBJ1-1,NA,TGTGCCAGCAGCCAAACAGGGAACACTGAAGCTTTCTTT,CASSQTGNTEAFF
13,NA,TRBV6-5,TRBJ1-6,NA,TGTGCCAGCAGTTACTTAGAGAATTCACCCCTCCACTTT,CASSYLENSPLHF
14,NA,TRBV28,TRBJ2-5,NA,TGTGCCAGCCGGAGTCCCTCGGTCCAAGAGACCCAGTACTTC,CASRSPSVQETQYF
13,NA,TRBV13,TRBJ1-1,NA,TGTGCCTCTAACGAGTGGAGCAACACTGAAGCTTTCTTT,CASNEWSNTEAFF
15,NA,TRBV5-1,TRBJ2-1,NA,TGCGCCAGCAGCTTGGCCGGGGACTCCTACAATGAGCAGTTCTTC,CASSLAGDSYNEQFF
13,NA,TRBV5-1,TRBJ1-1,NA,TGCGCCAGCAGCGGGGGGGCGAACACTGAAGCTTTCTTT,CASSGGANTEAFF
13,once,TRBV18,TRBJ1-1,NA,TGTGCCAGCTCACCACTCGAGTACACTGAAGCTTTCTTT,CASSPLEYTEAFF
13,NA,TRBV29-1,TRBJ1-5,NA,TGCAGCGTTGGGTTCGGGGGGGCTCAGCCCCAGCATTTT,CSVGFGGAQPQHF